Presented here are 14 T cell receptor beta chains from one specimen sequenced in a study of T cell responses to AZD1222 COVID-19 vaccine. Using immunoSEQ multiplex PCR, the repertoire was profiled, and TCRdb retains in-frame clones only, with some absent. The table lists roughly 140,000 clones, about 90% of them singletons. This material consisted of peripheral blood, taken 28 days after the second AZD1222 dose. Receptor source: an adult who received the AZD1222 COVID-19 vaccine.

The chain carries TRBV7-7 and TRBJ2-5, with no clear D. Germline V gene sequence: CDR1 SSHAT, CDR2 FNYEAQ (reference sequence). V was cut by 1 base and J by 2 bases, with 5 bases left in between. CDR3 length equals 13 residues. CDR3 sequence reads: CASSLGLQETQYF. CDR3 coding DNA: TGTGCCAGCAGCTTAGGCTTACAAGAGACCCAGTACTTC.

The rearrangement joins TRBV3-1 (or the pseudogene TRBV3-2) to TRBJ1-4; 7 bases align to TRBD1. This CDR3 region has 16 residues. Germline CDR1 and CDR2: LGHDT and YNNKEL (reference sequence). V lost 5 bases to trimming and J lost 7 bases; unmatched junction nucleotides: 13. The CDR3 protein is CASSTGGRGLGEKLFF. The CDR3 DNA reads TGTGCCAGCAGCACCGGCGGGAGGGGGCTGGGTGAAAAACTGTTTTTT.

This chain joins TRBV27 and TRBJ1-2; D may be TRBD1 (6 bases). Germline CDR1 MNHEY, CDR2 SMNVEV (reference sequence). Trimming cost V 1 base and J 1 base, with 10 bases left between them. This CDR3 comprises 15 residues. The DNA for the CDR3 is TGTGCCAGCAGTTTATTTGCAGGGGTTAACTATGGCTACACCTTC. Its protein product is CASSLFAGVNYGYTF.

The chain couples TRBV6-2 or TRBV6-3 to TRBJ2-2, with D possibly matching TRBD1 (5 bases). Germline CDR1 MNHEY, CDR2 SVGEGT. This CDR3 spans 15 amino acids. Deletions cut 6 bases from V and 1 base from J, with 12 bases between. CDR3 bases: TGTGCCAGCAGCCCGCCCCAGGGGAACACCGGGGAGCTGTTTTTT. Translated: CASSPPQGNTGELFF.

The chain uses TRBV24-1 and TRBJ1-2, with D hard to call. Germline V lookup: CDR1 KGHDR, CDR2 SFDVKD. V lost 3 bases and J 0 bases, leaving 13 bases between the germline ends. This CDR3 is built from 16 residues. The CDR3 sequence: CATSDPRRSTNYGYTF. The CDR3 DNA reads as TGTGCCACCAGTGATCCGCGGAGATCGACTAACTATGGCTACACCTTC.

V and J are TRBV5-1 and TRBJ1-5, with D uncertain. The ends were cut back, 4 bases at V and 0 bases at J, with 11 bases in the middle. Germline V gives CDR1 SGHRS, CDR2 YFSETQ. The CDR3 contains 15 residues. The CDR3 DNA reads TGCGCCAGCAGCCCGGTTGGGCATAGCAATCAGCCCCAGCATTTT. It specifies CASSPVGHSNQPQHF. The whole variable domain, filled in from reference TRBV5-1 and TRBJ1-5, reads KAGVTQTPRYLIKTRGQQVTLSCSPISGHRSVSWYQQTPGQGLQFLFEYFSETQRNKGNFPGRFSGRQFSNSRSEMNVSTLELGDSALYLCASSPVGHSNQPQHFGDGTRLSIL.

This clone has just a few counts. The chain has TRBV6-6 and TRBJ2-7; D might be TRBD2 (6 bases). Germline assignment: CDR1 MNHNY and CDR2 SVGAGI (reference sequence). The length of the CDR3 is 14 residues. With 7 bases removed from V and 5 bases from J, the gap between germline ends came to 18 bases. CDR3 nucleotide sequence: TGTGCCAGCACTCTAACCGGGAGCGCCCACGAGCAGTACTTC. As protein: CASTLTGSAHEQYF.

V and J are TRBV7-3 and TRBJ2-5, with 7 bases identical to TRBD1. The CDR3 totals 14 residues. V lost 5 bases to trimming and J lost 1 base; unmatched junction nucleotides: 4. Germline CDR1 and CDR2: SGHTA and FQGTGA. The CDR3 region is CASSKTGVQETQYF. The CDR3 DNA reads as TGTGCCAGCAGCAAAACAGGGGTCCAAGAGACCCAGTACTTC.

This chain joins TRBV5-1 and TRBJ1-1; D remains ambiguous. The CDR3 consists of 14 residues. Germline V gives CDR1 SGHRS, CDR2 YFSETQ. Trimming shortened V by 0 bases and J by 0 bases, and 6 bases separated the two germline ends. CDR3: CASSLGYLNTEAFF. CDR3 bases: TGCGCCAGCAGCTTGGGATACTTGAACACTGAAGCTTTCTTT.

This clone was recorded a few times. The chain is built from TRBV4-1 and TRBJ2-3, with no clear D. The CDR3 has 15 amino acids. The germline V gene encodes CDR1 MGHRA and CDR2 YSYEKL. The ends were cut back, 3 bases at V and 1 base at J, with 11 bases in the middle. DNA of the CDR3: TGCGCCAGCAGCCAGGCTGGGCAGGGCACAGATACGCAGTATTTT. Its translation: CASSQAGQGTDTQYF.

The gene calls are TRBV28 and TRBJ2-3; D unclear. Trimming cost V 3 bases and J 5 bases, with 12 bases left between them. Looked up from germline, CDR1 is MDHEN and CDR2 is SYDVKM. CDR3 length equals 14 residues. CDR3 coding DNA: TGTGCCAGCAGTTTTGTCAGGATGCGAGATACGCAGTATTTT. It translates to CASSFVRMRDTQYF.

The table lists this clone with a count of one. The chain combines TRBV3-1 (or the pseudogene TRBV3-2) with TRBJ1-2; D unresolved. CDR1 and CDR2 (germline): LGHDT, YNNKEL (reference sequence). The CDR3 extends over 13 amino acids. V was shortened by 1 base and J by 6 bases, with 9 bases between the two germline ends. The CDR3 nucleotides read TGTGCCAGCAGCCAAGGTCCGAGGGATGGCTACACCTTC. This encodes CASSQGPRDGYTF.

The chain carries TRBV29-1 and TRBJ2-1, with a tentative D call TRBD1 (6 bases). There are 15 residues in the CDR3. Per the germline V gene, CDR1 is SQVTM and CDR2 is ANQGSEA. V dropped 4 bases and J dropped 2 bases, with 15 bases sitting between them. CDR3 protein: CSVVGTLNAYNEQFF. CDR3 coding DNA: TGCAGCGTTGTTGGGACACTCAACGCCTACAATGAGCAGTTCTTC.

The genes are TRBV6-5 and TRBJ2-5, with TRBD2 as a possible D gene (5 bases). Germline lookup yields CDR1 MNHEY and CDR2 SVGAGI. CDR3 length: 15 amino acids. V lost 8 bases and J lost 3, with 19 bases in between. This CDR3 reads CASRQTRGSKETQYF. The CDR3 DNA reads TGTGCCAGCCGCCAGACGAGAGGGTCCAAAGAGACCCAGTACTTC.